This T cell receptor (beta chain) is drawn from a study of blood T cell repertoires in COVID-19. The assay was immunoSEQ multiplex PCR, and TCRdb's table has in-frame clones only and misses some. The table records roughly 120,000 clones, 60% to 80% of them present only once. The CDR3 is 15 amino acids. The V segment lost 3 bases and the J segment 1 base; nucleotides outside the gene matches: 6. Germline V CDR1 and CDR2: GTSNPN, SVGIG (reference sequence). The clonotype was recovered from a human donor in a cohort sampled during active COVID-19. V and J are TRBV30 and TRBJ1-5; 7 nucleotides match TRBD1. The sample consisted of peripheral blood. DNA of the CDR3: TGTGCCTGGAGGGAGGGGGCGCACAGCAATCAGCCCCAGCATTTT. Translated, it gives CAWREGAHSNQPQHF. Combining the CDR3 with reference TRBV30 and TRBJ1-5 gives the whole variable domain SQTIHQWPATLVQPVGSPLSLECTVEGTSNPNLYWYRQAAGRGLQLLFYSVGIGQISSEVPQNLSASRPQDRQFILSSKKLLLSDSGFYLCAWREGAHSNQPQHFGDGTRLSIL.